What follows are 16 T cell receptor beta chains derived from one specimen sequenced in a study of CD8 T cells in Susac syndrome. The RNA, roughly 0.5 to 1 ug, was put through reverse transcription using random hexamers. TCRdb redid the calling of the immunoSEQ multiplex PCR reads with MiXCR, one entry per CDR3 protein. The table has roughly 200,000 distinct CDR3 sequences, over 90% seen once. The sequenced sample consisted of CD4+ T cells from PBMCs. These TCRs come from a human donor with Susac syndrome.

The CDR3 loop reads CSVGGRDIHEQFF. Here the CDR3 DNA reads TGCAGCGTTGGGGGCCGGGACATTCATGAGCAGTTCTTC. The chain is built from TRBV29-1 and TRBJ2-1; D perhaps matches TRBD1 (6 bases). This CDR3 contains 13 residues. In germline, CDR1 is SQVTM, CDR2 ANQGSEA. V was trimmed by 4 bases and J by 8 bases, leaving 15 bases between them.

V usage is TRBV29-1 and J usage is TRBJ1-1; D might be TRBD1 (6 bases). Germline loops: CDR1 SQVTM, CDR2 ANQGSEA. V lost 4 bases and J lost 1, with 10 bases in between. The CDR3 runs to 13 residues. The CDR3 loop reads CSVVPQGNTEAFF. In DNA form, the CDR3 reads TGCAGCGTTGTACCACAGGGGAACACTGAAGCTTTCTTT.

The chain links TRBV5-1 to TRBJ2-5; D perhaps matches TRBD2 (6 bases). With 4 bases removed from V and 5 bases from J, the gap between germline ends came to 18 bases. This CDR3 region has 15 residues. Germline lookup yields CDR1 SGHRS and CDR2 YFSETQ. Here the CDR3 reads CASSRIADLGETQYF. The CDR3 DNA reads as TGCGCCAGCAGCCGAATAGCGGACTTGGGGGAGACCCAGTACTTC.

The chain uses TRBV28 and TRBJ2-7, with 12 bases aligning to TRBD2. Germline CDR1 reads MDHEN; CDR2 reads SYDVKM. There are 17 residues in the CDR3. The trim removed 6 bases at V and 6 bases at J, leaving 15 bases unmatched. CDR3 coding DNA: TGTGCCAGCAGACATACTAGCGGGAGGCCCATTAACGCCGAGCAGTACTTC. Translating it yields CASRHTSGRPINAEQYF.

The rearrangement joins TRBV4-1 to TRBJ1-4; 9 positions match TRBD1. V lost 0 bases and J lost 8; bases outside the gene matches: 7. Germline CDR1 and CDR2: MGHRA and YSYEKL. The CDR3 spans 16 residues. This chain's CDR3 is CASSQDGTGWGEKLFF. CDR3 sequence (DNA): TGCGCCAGCAGCCAAGATGGGACAGGGTGGGGAGAAAAACTGTTTTTT.

The CDR3 sequence is CASSPLYGNEQFF. The CDR3 bases are TGTGCCAGCAGCCCTTTGTACGGCAATGAGCAGTTCTTC. The rearrangement joins TRBV5-6 to TRBJ2-1; D remains unclear. The CDR3 is 13 amino acids. V lost 4 bases and J 6 bases, leaving 11 bases between the germline ends. CDR1 SGHDT and CDR2 YYEEEE come from the germline V gene.

The chain links TRBV12-3 or TRBV12-4 to TRBJ2-5; D unclear. This CDR3 has 13 amino acids. V was clipped by 6 bases and J by 1 base, with 9 bases between them. CDR3 sequence: CASSSGSQETQYF. DNA for the CDR3: TGTGCCAGCAGCTCCGGGTCCCAAGAGACCCAGTACTTC.

The J gene is TRBJ2-7, the V gene TRBV18; 9 bases are a match to TRBD1. V was pared by 3 bases and J by 3 bases, with 3 bases of the junction left unmatched. This CDR3 has 14 residues. Germline CDR1 is KGHSH and CDR2 is LQKENI. This CDR3 is CASSPRQGVYEQYF. CDR3 nucleotide sequence: TGTGCCAGCTCACCCCGACAGGGGGTCTACGAGCAGTACTTC.

J is TRBJ2-1 and V is TRBV27; D is unresolved. The V end lost 4 bases, the J end lost 10 bases, and 8 bases lay between the germline ends. Germline CDR1 and CDR2: MNHEY and SMNVEV (reference sequence). This CDR3 comprises 11 residues. The chain's CDR3 is CASSSWGEQFF. The CDR3 DNA follows: TGTGCCAGCAGTTCCTGGGGAGAGCAGTTCTTC.

The chain joins TRBV4-2 to TRBJ2-7, with D perhaps matching TRBD1 or TRBD2 (6 bases each). The CDR3 spans 13 residues. V was cut by 3 bases and J by 3 bases, with 9 bases left in between. Germline lookup yields CDR1 LGHNA and CDR2 YNFKEQ. DNA of the CDR3: TGTGCCAGCAGCCAGGAGGGGGACTACGAGCAGTACTTC. This sequence encodes CASSQEGDYEQYF.

The V call is TRBV5-1, the J call TRBJ2-7; 11 bases match TRBD1. Germline CDR1 SGHRS, CDR2 YFSETQ. This CDR3 region has 15 residues. The J segment lost 10 bases and the V segment lost 4 bases, leaving 13 bases of the junction unmatched. The CDR3, as DNA: TGCGCCAGCAGCCTGGGATGGACAGGGGGCTCTCGACAGTACTTC. Its translation is CASSLGWTGGSRQYF.

The V and J genes are TRBV2 and TRBJ2-1; 8 nucleotides agree with TRBD1. Losses at the gene ends were 4 bases for V and 5 bases for J; bases not matched to a gene: 10. The CDR3 covers 16 residues. Germline assignment: CDR1 SNHLY and CDR2 FYNNEI. CDR3 sequence reads: CASSGSRGRMDNEQFF. In DNA, the CDR3 is TGTGCCAGCAGTGGCAGCAGGGGGCGGATGGACAATGAGCAGTTCTTC.

J is TRBJ1-3 and V is TRBV9; D call uncertain. The CDR3 extends over 13 amino acids. Trimming removed 3 bases from V and 4 bases from J, with 8 bases in between. Germline CDR1 and CDR2: SGDLS and YYNGEE. The CDR3 reads CASSADLGNTIYF. The CDR3, as DNA: TGTGCCAGCAGCGCCGACCTCGGAAACACCATATATTTT. The full variable domain, its missing parts supplied by reference TRBV9 and TRBJ1-3, is DSGVTQTPKHLITATGQRVTLRCSPRSGDLSVYWYQQSLDQGLQFLIQYYNGEERAKGNILERFSAQQFPDLHSELNLSSLELGDSALYFCASSADLGNTIYFGEGSWLTVV.

The gene calls are TRBV6-1 and TRBJ2-3; no definite D call. Germline lookup yields CDR1 MNHNS and CDR2 SASEGT. The V end lost 2 bases, the J end lost 4 bases, and 10 bases lay between the germline ends. The CDR3 covers 14 residues. DNA for the CDR3: TGTGCCAGCAGTGAAACTGGACGGGCAGATACGCAGTATTTT. Translating gives CASSETGRADTQYF.

The chain joins TRBV2 to TRBJ2-3; D remains ambiguous. From germline, CDR1 is SNHLY and CDR2 FYNNEI. This CDR3 region has 14 residues. V lost 6 bases and J lost 4, with 14 bases in between. This CDR3 is CASSPTTWADTQYF. CDR3 in DNA: TGTGCCAGCAGCCCTACCACGTGGGCAGATACGCAGTATTTT.

The chain is built from TRBV20-1 and TRBJ2-1; 15 bases are shared with TRBD2. Unmatched junction bases numbered 5, after V lost 5 bases and J lost 9 bases. This CDR3 region has 14 residues. CDR1 is DFQATT and CDR2 is SNEGSKA in the germline V gene (reference sequence). CDR3 bases: TGCAGTGCTGGGACTAGCGGGGGGCGGGGTGAGCAGTTCTTC. Its translation: CSAGTSGGRGEQFF.